A selection of T cell receptor beta chains follows, all from one sample in a study of OX40 agonist ivuxolimab in advanced cancers. Libraries were prepared by immunoSEQ multiplex PCR; TCRdb keeps only in-frame clonotypes and omits some of them. The sample carries over 90,000 clones, less than 90% recorded once. Sample: CD4+ or CD8+ T cells sorted from blood, taken in a trial of the OX40 agonist ivuxolimab. These TCRs come from an adult with an advanced solid tumor such as melanoma, head and neck, liver or kidney cancer. Each CDR3 is given with its conserved first and last residue. A D gene is named only where the DNA matches it firmly. Clone size is shown for a subset of rows, as once, few, many or a class of expanded clone.

clone size,V gene,D gene,CDR3 length,J gene,CDR3 protein,CDR3 DNA
-,TRBV5-6,-,14,TRBJ1-4,CASSLAYPEEKLFF,TGTGCCAGCAGCTTGGCCTACCCGGAAGAAAAACTGTTTTTT
-,TRBV10-3,-,15,TRBJ2-1,CAISDSGTPNNEQFF,TGTGCCATCAGTGACTCCGGGACCCCAAACAATGAGCAGTTCTTC
-,TRBV5-8,-,10,TRBJ1-2,CASSLYGYTF,TGTGCCAGCAGCCTTTATGGCTACACCTTC
-,TRBV30,-,14,TRBJ1-1,CAWSRDTTNTEAFF,TGTGCCTGGAGCCGGGACACCACGAACACTGAAGCTTTCTTT
-,TRBV7-9,-,12,TRBJ1-1,CASSSRSTEAFF,TGTGCCAGCAGCTCCAGGAGTACTGAAGCTTTCTTT
-,TRBV4-2,-,14,TRBJ2-1,CASSQPTGYGEQFF,TGTGCCAGCAGCCAACCTACAGGGTATGGTGAGCAGTTCTTC
-,TRBV6-5,-,15,TRBJ1-2,CAIGGKGSRVTGYTF,TGTGCCATTGGGGGCAAGGGAAGCAGAGTTACGGGCTACACCTTC
-,TRBV5-6,-,13,TRBJ1-2,CASSAQDNYGYTF,TGTGCCAGCAGCGCACAAGACAACTATGGCTACACCTTC
-,TRBV6-5,-,16,TRBJ2-2,CASSYSTQGRAGELFF,TGTGCCAGCAGTTACTCGACTCAGGGTAGGGCCGGGGAGCTGTTTTTT
-,TRBV9,-,14,TRBJ1-2,CASSTSGSGGGYTF,TGTGCCAGCAGCACCTCCGGGTCGGGGGGAGGCTACACCTTC
-,TRBV7-9,TRBD2,17,TRBJ2-5,CASSLRGVGPDQETQYF,TGTGCCAGCAGCTTACGGGGGGTTGGCCCCGACCAGGAGACCCAGTACTTC
-,TRBV5-8,-,13,TRBJ2-2,CASSWGETGELFF,TGTGCCAGCAGCTGGGGGGAAACCGGGGAGCTGTTTTTT
once,TRBV18,-,15,TRBJ1-2,CASSLPGGGDYGYTF,TGTGCCAGCTCACTCCCGGGCGGGGGCGACTATGGCTACACCTTC
-,TRBV4-1,TRBD2,17,TRBJ2-2,CASSQVTGGGLGGELFF,TGCGCCAGCAGCCAAGTAACGGGCGGGGGGCTAGGCGGGGAGCTGTTTTTT
-,TRBV2,-,15,TRBJ1-5,CASSSGPVGNQPQHF,TGTGCCAGCAGTTCCGGGCCCGTTGGGAATCAGCCCCAGCATTTT
-,TRBV7-9,-,13,TRBJ2-3,CASSLGPTDTQYF,TGTGCCAGCAGCTTGGGGCCCACAGATACGCAGTATTTT
-,TRBV10-3,-,12,TRBJ1-2,CAVEGGQDGYTF,TGTGCCGTCGAGGGGGGTCAAGATGGCTACACCTTC
-,TRBV11-2,-,18,TRBJ1-3,CASSPHRQGITSGNTIYF,TGTGCCAGCAGCCCCCATCGCCAGGGAATCACCTCTGGAAACACCATATATTTT
-,TRBV9,TRBD1,17,TRBJ1-1,CASSDDRDRGLNTEAFF,TGTGCCAGCAGCGATGACCGGGACAGGGGGCTAAACACTGAAGCTTTCTTT
few,TRBV30,-,12,TRBJ2-7,CAWSVDGREQYF,TGTGCCTGGAGTGTAGATGGAAGGGAGCAGTACTTC
-,TRBV7-2,TRBD1,14,TRBJ1-2,CASSFDRGSYGYTF,TGTGCCAGCAGCTTCGACAGGGGCAGCTATGGCTACACCTTC
-,TRBV4-1,-,14,TRBJ2-7,CASSPNRDFYEQYF,TGCGCCAGCAGTCCTAACAGGGATTTCTACGAGCAGTACTTC
once,TRBV5-1,-,13,TRBJ1-4,CASSLDLNEKLFF,TGCGCCAGCAGCTTGGATTTAAATGAAAAACTGTTTTTT
-,TRBV5-6,TRBD1,12,TRBJ1-4,CASSGGSEKLFF,TGTGCCAGCTCAGGGGGGAGTGAAAAACTGTTTTTT
once,TRBV5-1,-,16,TRBJ1-4,CASSLGVGTVNEKLFF,TGCGCCAGCAGCTTGGGGGTAGGGACGGTTAATGAAAAACTGTTTTTT
-,TRBV7-2,TRBD1,13,TRBJ1-4,CASSAGTGQKLFF,TGTGCCAGCAGCGCGGGGACAGGTCAAAAACTGTTTTTT
-,TRBV6-5,-,12,TRBJ2-7,CASSSGAYEQYF,TGTGCCAGCAGTTCAGGGGCCTACGAGCAGTACTTC
-,TRBV5-8,-,11,TRBJ2-7,CASSPRDQQYF,TGTGCCAGCAGCCCTCGGGACCAGCAGTACTTC
-,TRBV12-5,TRBD1,14,TRBJ2-5,CASGLDRGQETQYF,TGTGCTAGTGGTTTGGACAGGGGGCAAGAGACCCAGTACTTC
-,TRBV5-4,-,18,TRBJ2-5,CASSRTGSAQGLGETQYF,TGTGCCAGCAGTCGGACCGGTTCAGCACAGGGTCTTGGGGAGACCCAGTACTTC
-,TRBV4-1,TRBD1,15,TRBJ1-2,CASSQSDRSAYGYTF,TGCGCCAGCAGCCAATCGGACAGGTCAGCCTATGGCTACACCTTC
once,TRBV13,TRBD2,16,TRBJ2-2,CASSLAGRGITGELFF,TGTGCCAGCAGCTTAGCTGGGCGGGGGATCACCGGGGAGCTGTTTTTT
-,TRBV5-1,-,14,TRBJ2-5,CASSLVVGQETQYF,TGCGCCAGCAGCTTGGTGGTGGGGCAAGAGACCCAGTACTTC
-,TRBV2,TRBD1,15,TRBJ2-7,CASSEKGTGPYEQYF,TGTGCCAGCAGTGAAAAGGGGACAGGGCCCTACGAGCAGTACTTC
-,TRBV15,-,15,TRBJ2-5,CATSRALGQQETQYF,TGTGCCACCAGCAGGGCATTAGGACAGCAAGAGACCCAGTACTTC
-,TRBV7-9,-,14,TRBJ1-1,CASSFFESNTEAFF,TGTGCCAGCAGCTTTTTCGAGTCAAACACTGAAGCTTTCTTT
-,TRBV30,-,15,TRBJ1-4,CAWKRGTVTNEKLFF,TGTGCCTGGAAACGAGGGACCGTAACTAATGAAAAACTGTTTTTT